Shown below are 25 T cell receptor beta chains from a single sample sequenced in a study of tissue T cells after allogeneic stem cell transplantation. Here immunoSEQ multiplex PCR was the method, and the copy in TCRdb shows in-frame clones only, minus some. The repertoire consists of more than 9,000 clones, with around two thirds occurring once and the leading ten covering around 14%. The sample in question was tissue from the right colon, obtained at autopsy. The receptors here all came from a woman aged 18-49 years with breast cancer.

The V call is TRBV6-1, the J call TRBJ1-2; the match to TRBD1 covers 8 bases. V dropped 2 bases and J dropped 4; count of bases not matched to a gene: 0. The CDR3 loop spans 13 amino acids. Per germline, CDR1 MNHNS and CDR2 SASEGT. CDR3 sequence reads: CASSETGGYGYTF. The CDR3 coding sequence is TGTGCCAGCAGTGAAACAGGGGGCTATGGCTACACCTTC.

The chain is built from TRBV5-4 and TRBJ1-1; 8 bases fit TRBD1. The CDR3 loop spans 14 amino acids. Germline V lookup: CDR1 SGHNT, CDR2 YYREEE (reference sequence). Trimming took 5 bases from V and 1 from J; bases not matched to a gene: 4. CDR3 sequence: CASRSGGGNTEAFF. The CDR3 bases are TGTGCCAGCAGGTCAGGGGGCGGGAACACTGAAGCTTTCTTT.

This chain uses TRBV19 with TRBJ1-1; D possibly corresponds to TRBD1 (5 bases). Trimming took off 4 bases at V and 1 base at J, with 10 bases between the two ends. Looked up from germline, CDR1 is LNHDA and CDR2 is SQIVND (reference sequence). The CDR3 is 14 residues long. CDR3 protein: CASSKGTGNTEAFF. In nucleotides, the CDR3 is TGTGCCAGTAGTAAAGGGACGGGGAACACTGAAGCTTTCTTT.

The chain links TRBV25-1 to TRBJ2-5; a possible D gene is TRBD1 (5 bases). V lost 6 bases to trimming and J lost 3 bases, with 14 bases between them. The CDR3 extends over 14 amino acids. Per the germline V gene, CDR1 is MGHDK and CDR2 is SYGVNS. The CDR3 region is CASSPPGREETQYF. CDR3 nucleotides: TGTGCCAGCAGCCCCCCCGGCAGGGAAGAGACCCAGTACTTC.

The chain is built from TRBV21-1 and TRBJ1-4; the table's TRBD1 call for D was not verified on the DNA. TRBV21-1 is classified as a pseudogene. The CDR3 covers 20 residues. Here the CDR3 DNA reads TGTGCCAGCAGCAAAAAGGTGCCATTTTCCACCGGGACAGGGAGTGAAAAACTGTTTTTT. This encodes CASSKKVPFSTGTGSEKLFF.

This clone is a singleton in its sample. The CDR3, as DNA: TGTGCCACCCGTAGCGGGACAGGGTCATCTGGGGCCAACGTCCTGACTTTC. Residues: CATRSGTGSSGANVLTF. This chain connects TRBV6-4 to TRBJ2-6, with a weak D call TRBD1 (9 bases). The CDR3 is 17 residues long. Per the germline V gene, CDR1 is MRHNA and CDR2 is SNTAGT. V lost 10 bases and J lost 1, with 20 bases in between.

CDR3 protein: CASSAGQNTEAFF. DNA of the CDR3: TGCGCCAGCAGCGCGGGACAGAACACTGAAGCTTTCTTT. This chain joins TRBV5-1 and TRBJ1-1; tentatively, D is TRBD1 (6 bases). This CDR3 region has 13 residues. Trimming removed 4 bases from V and 1 base from J, with 8 bases in between. Germline assignment: CDR1 SGHRS and CDR2 YFSETQ.

This clone was observed a handful of times. The V and J genes are TRBV4-3 and TRBJ2-7; 7 bases align to TRBD1. Germline V CDR1 and CDR2: LGHNA, YSLEER. CDR3 length: 13 residues. V lost 3 bases, J lost 6 bases, and 5 bases stayed unmatched. The CDR3 DNA is TGCGCCAGCAGCCAGGACCGGGACAGCGAGCAGTACTTC. Translation: CASSQDRDSEQYF.

The J gene is TRBJ1-2, the V gene TRBV14; weak D call: TRBD1 (6 bases). CDR3 length: 16 amino acids. Trimming stripped 4 bases from V and 4 bases from J, with 19 bases between. Germline lookup yields CDR1 SGHDN and CDR2 FVKESK. This CDR3 is CASSPYGTSNLYGYTF. The CDR3 DNA reads TGTGCCAGCAGCCCCTATGGGACATCCAATCTCTATGGCTACACCTTC.

The CDR3 reads CASSTSGRYEQYF. The DNA for the CDR3 is TGTGCCAGTAGTACCAGCGGGAGGTACGAGCAGTACTTC. The J gene is TRBJ2-7, the V gene TRBV19; 9 positions agree with TRBD2. Germline assignment: CDR1 LNHDA and CDR2 SQIVND (reference sequence). The length of the CDR3 is 13 residues. With 4 bases clipped from V and 4 bases from J, the junction kept 2 bases outside the gene matches.

The chain links TRBV6-2 or TRBV6-3 to TRBJ2-7; 8 nucleotides align to TRBD1. CDR1 MNHEY and CDR2 SVGEGT come from the germline V gene. With 5 bases clipped from V and 4 bases from J, the junction kept 1 base outside the gene matches. The length of the CDR3 is 12 residues. The CDR3 DNA follows: TGTGCCAGCAGTACAGGGGGTTACGAGCAGTACTTC. Protein sequence: CASSTGGYEQYF.

V is TRBV12-2 and J is TRBJ2-1; the table names TRBD1, a call not compared with the DNA. TRBV12-2 is annotated as a pseudogene. This CDR3 has 15 amino acids. CDR3 region: CASRDHRDSYNEQFF. The CDR3 DNA is TGTGCAAGTCGCGATCACAGGGATTCCTACAATGAGCAGTTCTTC.

CDR3 DNA: TGCGCCAGCAGCGCCACTTCTTGGGGGTTCTCCGAGCAGTACTTC. This codes for CASSATSWGFSEQYF. This sequence joins TRBV5-1 and TRBJ2-7; D may match TRBD1 or TRBD2 (5 bases each). CDR1 SGHRS and CDR2 YFSETQ come from the germline V gene. V lost 4 bases and J lost 6, with 20 bases in between. The CDR3 loop spans 15 amino acids.

In its sample, this clone was seen a few times. The chain is built from TRBV19 and TRBJ2-7; the D gene is possibly TRBD1 (6 bases). Germline-derived CDR1 and CDR2 are LNHDA and SQIVND (reference sequence). CDR3 length equals 14 residues. V was pared by 5 bases and J by 2 bases, with 13 bases between. The CDR3 sequence is CASSLGQSTYEQYF. The CDR3 DNA follows: TGTGCCAGTAGTTTAGGACAGTCAACCTACGAGCAGTACTTC. Filled out from reference TRBV19 and TRBJ2-7, the complete variable domain reads DGGITQSPKYLFRKEGQNVTLSCEQNLNHDAMYWYRQDPGQGLRLIYYSQIVNDFQKGDIAEGYSVSREKKESFPLTVTSAQKNPTAFYLCASSLGQSTYEQYFGPGTRLTVT.

The V call is TRBV19, the J call TRBJ2-6; a weak D match, TRBD1 (7 bases). CDR1 and CDR2 (germline): LNHDA, SQIVND (reference sequence). There are 17 residues in the CDR3. V was shortened by 4 bases and J by 4 bases, with 17 bases between the two germline ends. Written as DNA, the CDR3 is TGTGCCAGTAGTAGTCCGGGGGACAGCACCGGGGCCAACGTCCTGACTTTC. It codes for CASSSPGDSTGANVLTF.

This clone was detected only a few times. V gene TRBV18 combines with J gene TRBJ1-6; TRBD1 aligns across 9 bases. The CDR3 covers 16 residues. Per the germline V gene, CDR1 is KGHSH and CDR2 is LQKENI. V shed 6 bases and J 1 base; nucleotides not matched to a gene: 4. CDR3 loop: CASSSGQGSYNSPLHF. The CDR3 nucleotides read TGTGCCAGCTCTTCGGGACAGGGTTCCTATAATTCACCCCTCCACTTT. Based on the CDR3 plus reference TRBV18 and TRBJ1-6, the full variable domain is NAGVMQNPRHLVRRRGQEARLRCSPMKGHSHVYWYRQLPEEGLKFMVYLQKENIIDESGMPKERFSAEFPKEGPSILRIQQVVRGDSAAYFCASSSGQGSYNSPLHFGNGTRLTVT.

This clone was seen just once. The V and J genes are TRBV12-3 or TRBV12-4 and TRBJ1-2; D is uncertain. The V end lost 2 bases, the J end lost 4 bases, and 8 bases lay between the germline ends. The CDR3 loop spans 13 amino acids. As DNA, the CDR3 is TGTGCCAGCAGTTTAAGACACCGCTATGGCTACACCTTC. It encodes CASSLRHRYGYTF.

The chain recombines TRBV4-3 with TRBJ2-7; D not certain. The germline V gene encodes CDR1 LGHNA and CDR2 YSLEER. V shed 1 base and J shed 3 bases, with 10 bases lying between them. This CDR3 has 14 residues. The CDR3 nucleotides read TGCGCCAGCAGCCAAGTAGTTGGAAACTACGAGCAGTACTTC. It encodes CASSQVVGNYEQYF.

The rearrangement links TRBV28 to TRBJ2-3, with 7 positions matching TRBD1. This CDR3 has 15 amino acids. CDR1 and CDR2 from the germline V gene are MDHEN and SYDVKM. The ends lost 10 bases at V and 0 bases at J; junction bases unmatched: 10. The DNA of the CDR3 is TGTGCCACCATGAGGACAGGTCCTAGCACAGATACGCAGTATTTT. Its protein is CATMRTGPSTDTQYF.

The sample holds a few counts of this clone. The chain carries TRBV4-3 and TRBJ2-7; D is possibly TRBD1 (5 bases). Germline CDR1 and CDR2: LGHNA and YSLEER. CDR3 length: 15 amino acids. Trimming left V 1 base short and J 3 bases short, with 13 bases between. This CDR3 is CASSQVGVPSYEQYF. DNA of the CDR3: TGCGCCAGCAGCCAAGTAGGGGTCCCCAGCTACGAGCAGTACTTC.

This clone was observed a few times. This chain connects TRBV15 to TRBJ2-3; 10 bases line up with TRBD2. Unmatched junction bases numbered 8, after V lost 1 base and J lost 4 bases. The length of the CDR3 is 17 residues. CDR1 is LNHNV, CDR2 YYDKDF, per germline (reference sequence). Here the CDR3 reads CATSRGVAGGVADTQYF. The CDR3 region has the DNA TGTGCCACCAGCAGAGGAGTAGCGGGGGGTGTGGCAGATACGCAGTATTTT.

Only a few counts were recorded for this clone. The rearrangement links TRBV9 to TRBJ2-3; D is perhaps TRBD2 (5 bases). Germline-derived CDR1 and CDR2 are SGDLS and YYNGEE. V shed 0 bases and J shed 4 bases, with 12 bases lying between them. CDR3 size: 15 residues. The CDR3 DNA is TGTGCCAGCAGCGTAGTGTACGGGGATTCAGATACGCAGTATTTT. Protein sequence: CASSVVYGDSDTQYF.

The chain couples TRBV7-8 to TRBJ2-1; the D gene is possibly TRBD2 (5 bases). CDR1 is SGHVS, CDR2 FQNEAQ, per germline. Trimming removed 5 bases from V and 5 bases from J, with 19 bases in between. The CDR3 has 16 amino acids. DNA for the CDR3: TGTGCCAGCAGCCTGCTCGGGCTAGCTGATAACAATGAGCAGTTCTTC. It yields the protein CASSLLGLADNNEQFF.

With regard to this clone: Different DNA sequences within this sample yield the same CDR3. J is TRBJ2-2 and V is TRBV7-3; no clear D gene. V lost 4 bases and J lost 0, with 3 bases in between. The CDR3 is made up of 13 amino acids. Germline values: CDR1 SGHTA, CDR2 FQGTGA. Here the CDR3 DNA reads TGTGCCAGCAGCTCCGCGAACACCGGGGAGCTGTTTTTT. It encodes CASSSANTGELFF.

The chain uses TRBV28 and TRBJ2-7; 8 bases are a match to TRBD1. Germline lookup yields CDR1 MDHEN and CDR2 SYDVKM. V dropped 6 bases and J dropped 7; count of bases not matched to a gene: 17. The CDR3 runs 16 residues. The CDR3 here is CASSVRTGWSGDEQYF. In nucleotides, the CDR3 is TGTGCCAGCAGCGTAAGGACAGGGTGGTCAGGGGATGAGCAGTACTTC.